These 30 T cell receptor beta chains share one sample of origin, sequenced in a study of cytomegalovirus exposure and HLA in healthy donors. The PCR contained 60 Vbeta and 13 Jbeta primers. The method was immunoSEQ multiplex PCR; TCRdb's version includes in-frame clones alone and lacks a portion of them. The sample lists roughly 170,000 clones, just under 85% occurring once. The material sequenced was PBMCs. The receptors originated from a girl between 10 and 17 years old in good health and CMV-seropositive.

The chain links TRBV7-8 to TRBJ2-7, with D possibly matching TRBD1 (7 bases). V lost 5 bases and J lost 4, with 21 bases in between. Germline CDR1 reads SGHVS; CDR2 reads FQNEAQ. The CDR3 has 16 amino acids. CDR3 sequence (DNA): TGTGCCAGCAGCCCGCGACAGGGAGGTCTCATATACGAGCAGTACTTC. This sequence encodes CASSPRQGGLIYEQYF.

This clone was seen only once. The chain combines TRBV6-1 with TRBJ2-3; TRBD1 matches 7 bases. Trimming removed 2 bases from V and 2 bases from J; junction bases left unmatched: 4. This CDR3 is 15 amino acids long. CDR1 and CDR2 from the germline V gene are MNHNS and SASEGT. The CDR3 loop is CASSEMTGSTDTQYF. The CDR3 DNA reads TGTGCCAGCAGTGAAATGACAGGGTCCACAGATACGCAGTATTTT.

CDR3 DNA: TGCGCCAGCAGCTTGGAAGCGGCCAGCACAGATACGCAGTATTTT. As protein: CASSLEAASTDTQYF. This sequence joins TRBV5-1 and TRBJ2-3; perhaps TRBD2 as D (5 bases). There are 15 residues in the CDR3. Per the germline V gene, CDR1 is SGHRS and CDR2 is YFSETQ. Trimming shortened V by 0 bases and J by 0 bases, and 8 bases separated the two germline ends.

The chain is built from TRBV14 and TRBJ1-6, with 7 bases that match TRBD1. The germline V gene encodes CDR1 SGHDN and CDR2 FVKESK. The V and J ends lost 4 bases and 6 bases, in that order; junction bases with no gene match: 6. This CDR3 region has 15 residues. In nucleotides, the CDR3 is TGTGCCAGCAGCCCTTGGACAGGCGGTAATTCACCCCTCCACTTT. It specifies CASSPWTGGNSPLHF.

This sequence joins TRBV28 and TRBJ2-6; a possible D gene is TRBD1 (7 bases). The germline V gene encodes CDR1 MDHEN and CDR2 SYDVKM. The ends were cut back, 5 bases at V and 3 bases at J, with 14 bases in the middle. This CDR3 comprises 16 residues. CDR3 sequence reads: CASSGGGAGGANVLTF. The CDR3 DNA follows: TGTGCCAGCAGTGGAGGGGGCGCGGGTGGGGCCAACGTCCTGACTTTC.

The chain uses TRBV18 and TRBJ1-3; no firm D call. Trimming removed 4 bases at V and 4 bases at J, with 11 bases between. Germline assignment: CDR1 KGHSH and CDR2 LQKENI. CDR3 length equals 14 residues. DNA for the CDR3: TGTGCCAGCTCACAAGCCGGGTCCGGAAACACCATATATTTT. Its protein product is CASSQAGSGNTIYF.

This clone appeared a single time. The CDR3, as DNA: TGTGCCAGCAGTCCTCGGACAGGGAATAATTCACCCCTCCACTTT. Encoded protein: CASSPRTGNNSPLHF. J is TRBJ1-6 and V is TRBV11-3; 8 positions agree with TRBD1. Per the germline V gene, CDR1 is SGHNT and CDR2 is YENEEA. This CDR3 is 15 amino acids long. The junction had 6 bases not matched to a gene; V was cut back by 6 bases and J by 5 bases.

The chain combines TRBV6-1 with TRBJ1-2; D ambiguous. Germline CDR1 and CDR2: MNHNS and SASEGT. Trimming took off 5 bases at V and 8 bases at J, with 18 bases between the two ends. The CDR3 consists of 14 residues. The CDR3 bases are TGTGCCAGCAGTCGGACCGACCAAGCGGGGGGCTACACCTTC. Translated, it gives CASSRTDQAGGYTF.

The V call is TRBV27, the J call TRBJ2-7, with D possibly matching TRBD2 (6 bases). Per the germline V gene, CDR1 is MNHEY and CDR2 is SMNVEV (reference sequence). This CDR3 region has 13 residues. Between the trimmed V and J ends, which lost 6 bases and 1 base, there was a span of 10 bases. In DNA, the CDR3 is TGTGCCAGCAGGCGGGACGGATCCTACGAGCAGTACTTC. Its protein product is CASRRDGSYEQYF.

V usage is TRBV7-3 and J usage is TRBJ2-7; 8 nucleotides align to TRBD1. Germline V CDR1 and CDR2: SGHTA, FQGTGA. V trimming: 2 bases; J trimming: 2 bases; junction bases outside the gene matches: 5. The CDR3 sequence is 15 residues long. The chain's CDR3 is CASSLSSGQAYEQYF. For the CDR3, the DNA is TGTGCCAGCAGCTTATCCTCGGGACAGGCCTACGAGCAGTACTTC.

The CDR3 DNA follows: TGTGCCAGCAGCGGACAGGGGAATTCACCCCTCCACTTT. Its translation is CASSGQGNSPLHF. The V gene is TRBV9, the J gene TRBJ1-6, with TRBD1 matching 8 bases. The CDR3 loop spans 13 amino acids. J gave up 7 bases and V 3 bases, and 0 bases lay outside the gene matches. CDR1 is SGDLS and CDR2 is YYNGEE in the germline V gene.

The rearrangement links TRBV18 to TRBJ1-2; 9 bases map to TRBD1. This CDR3 spans 14 amino acids. The V gene's germline CDR1 is KGHSH and CDR2 LQKENI. Trimming took 5 bases from V and 4 from J; bases not matched to a gene: 5. The CDR3 DNA is TGTGCCAGCTCAGACCGGGACAGGGTCTATGGCTACACCTTC. It specifies CASSDRDRVYGYTF.

This chain links TRBV19 with TRBJ2-7, with D possibly TRBD1 on 6 matching bases. Trimming cost V 5 bases and J 4 bases, with 18 bases left between them. The CDR3 has 15 amino acids. Germline V gene sequence: CDR1 LNHDA, CDR2 SQIVND (reference sequence). CDR3 sequence: CASSVTGGGLYEQYF. The CDR3 nucleotides read TGTGCCAGTAGTGTGACAGGAGGAGGTTTGTACGAGCAGTACTTC.

The rearrangement joins TRBV23-1 to TRBJ1-6, with TRBD1 matching 10 bases. TRBV23-1 falls under the ORF class, with uncertain function. V lost 6 bases to trimming and J lost 5 bases; unmatched junction nucleotides: 7. The CDR3 sequence is 16 residues long. CDR3 region: CASSPGQGKDNSPLHF. CDR3 DNA: TGCGCCAGCAGCCCGGGACAGGGGAAGGATAATTCACCCCTCCACTTT.

V usage is TRBV10-3 and J usage is TRBJ1-3; no definite D call. Germline V CDR1 and CDR2: ENHRY, SYGVKD. Trimming took 7 bases from V and 3 from J, leaving 7 bases between them. The CDR3 totals 12 residues. CDR3 sequence: CAITSVGNTIYF. CDR3 sequence (DNA): TGTGCCATCACCTCGGTTGGAAACACCATATATTTT.

V is TRBV6-1 and J is TRBJ1-2; D unresolved. Per the germline V gene, CDR1 is MNHNS and CDR2 is SASEGT. Trimming took off 6 bases at V and 8 bases at J, with 19 bases between the two ends. This CDR3 is built from 14 residues. This CDR3 reads CASRESFPPNGYTF. CDR3 DNA: TGTGCCAGCAGGGAGAGTTTCCCCCCTAACGGCTACACCTTC.

The chain combines TRBV19 with TRBJ1-1; D is unresolved. CDR3 size: 14 residues. With 2 bases removed from V and 5 bases from J, the gap between germline ends came to 12 bases. CDR1 and CDR2 (germline): LNHDA, SQIVND (reference sequence). The CDR3 coding sequence is TGTGCCAGTAGTATATCCACGGGAGGAACTGAAGCTTTCTTT. It codes for CASSISTGGTEAFF.

The chain carries TRBV7-8 and TRBJ2-1, with 15 bases that match TRBD2. Germline CDR1 and CDR2: SGHVS and FQNEAQ. This CDR3 region has 20 residues. Trimming removed 4 bases from V and 0 bases from J; junction bases left unmatched: 10. CDR3 sequence (DNA): TGTGCCAGCAGCTGGAACTCCGGGACTAGCGGGGGGAGCTCCTACAATGAGCAGTTCTTC. Amino acid sequence: CASSWNSGTSGGSSYNEQFF.

This rearrangement joins TRBV11-3 to TRBJ2-5; 12 bases are a match to TRBD2. Germline loops: CDR1 SGHNT, CDR2 YENEEA. Trimming at V came to 2 bases and at J to 3 bases, leaving 1 base not matched to a gene. The CDR3 is 15 amino acids. The CDR3: CASSLRTSGEETQYF. DNA for the CDR3: TGTGCCAGCAGCTTAAGGACTAGCGGGGAAGAGACCCAGTACTTC.

This chain links TRBV5-1 with TRBJ2-5; 8 bases are shared with TRBD1. Germline assignment: CDR1 SGHRS and CDR2 YFSETQ. V gave up 3 bases and J gave up 5 bases; unmatched junction bases: 9. CDR3 length: 15 amino acids. Here the CDR3 DNA reads TGCGCCAGCAGCTACGGACAGGGTTGGGGGGAGACCCAGTACTTC. Its translation: CASSYGQGWGETQYF.

The chain links TRBV4-1 to TRBJ2-1; possibly TRBD2 for D (5 bases). Germline CDR1 MGHRA, CDR2 YSYEKL. The CDR3 consists of 17 residues. The V gene lost 3 bases and the J gene lost 2 bases, with 17 bases spanning the gap. Here the CDR3 reads CASSQLIGLLPYNEQFF. The DNA for the CDR3 is TGCGCCAGCAGCCAGCTGATAGGACTCCTCCCCTACAATGAGCAGTTCTTC.

The V gene is TRBV6-5, the J gene TRBJ2-5; 10 bases line up with TRBD1. Near its end, the DNA agrees better with TRBJ2-7, so the J call may be wrong. Per germline, CDR1 MNHEY and CDR2 SVGAGI. The CDR3 is 14 residues long. CDR3 sequence: CATSPGTGAYEQYF. DNA of the CDR3: TGTGCCACCTCTCCCGGGACAGGGGCCTACGAGCAGTACTTC.

The V and J genes are TRBV5-1 and TRBJ2-7; tentative D call: TRBD1 (6 bases). V was clipped by 3 bases and J by 5 bases, with 9 bases between them. The CDR3 has 12 residues. CDR1 is SGHRS and CDR2 is YFSETQ in the germline V gene. The CDR3 region has the DNA TGCGCCAGCAGCTCGGGACAAAACGAGCAGTACTTC. The encoded protein is CASSSGQNEQYF.

This chain joins TRBV5-1 and TRBJ1-1, with a possible D match to TRBD1 (5 bases). V was clipped by 4 bases and J by 5 bases, with 12 bases between them. CDR3 length: 13 residues. Germline values: CDR1 SGHRS, CDR2 YFSETQ. The CDR3 sequence: CASSRQGTTEAFF. The CDR3 region has the DNA TGCGCCAGCAGCCGGCAGGGAACAACTGAAGCTTTCTTT.

The rearrangement joins TRBV5-5 to TRBJ2-7; 8 positions agree with TRBD1. The germline V gene has CDR1 SGHKS and CDR2 YYEKEE (reference sequence). J lost 7 bases, V lost 2 bases, and 11 bases had no gene match. CDR3 length: 15 amino acids. CDR3 region: CASSLGTGSPGEQYF. Written as DNA, the CDR3 is TGTGCCAGCAGCTTAGGGACAGGCTCTCCGGGGGAGCAGTACTTC.

The chain couples TRBV19 to TRBJ1-2; TRBD1 is a possible D gene (5 bases). CDR3 size: 13 residues. Germline V gene data show CDR1 as LNHDA and CDR2 as SQIVND (reference sequence). V gave up 6 bases and J gave up 0 bases, with 8 bases separating them. CDR3 loop: CASRKTANYGYTF. CDR3 DNA sequence: TGTGCCAGTAGAAAGACAGCTAACTATGGCTACACCTTC.

V gene TRBV4-1 combines with J gene TRBJ1-1, with D unresolved. The CDR3 runs to 19 residues. From germline, CDR1 is MGHRA and CDR2 YSYEKL. Trimming shortened V by 0 bases and J by 3 bases, and 23 bases separated the two germline ends. CDR3 amino acids: CASSQDRVRQLQVYTEAFF. As DNA, the CDR3 is TGCGCCAGCAGCCAAGATCGCGTGCGGCAGTTACAAGTGTACACTGAAGCTTTCTTT.

This clone occurred a few times. The J gene is TRBJ1-2, the V gene TRBV6-1; 8 bases align to TRBD1. This CDR3 is built from 15 residues. Trimming at V came to 2 bases and at J to 1 base, leaving 3 bases not matched to a gene. The germline gives CDR1 MNHNS, CDR2 SASEGT. CDR3 amino acids: CASSEPGGLNYGYTF. The DNA for the CDR3 is TGTGCCAGCAGTGAACCAGGGGGCCTTAACTATGGCTACACCTTC.

This chain joins TRBV19 and TRBJ1-6; perhaps TRBD1 as D (6 bases). CDR1 is LNHDA, CDR2 SQIVND, per germline (reference sequence). The CDR3 length is 17 residues. V gave up 5 bases and J gave up 0 bases, with 14 bases separating them. CDR3 sequence: CASSQDSLSSYNSPLHF. The CDR3 DNA sequence: TGTGCCAGTAGTCAGGACAGCCTTAGCTCCTATAATTCACCCCTCCACTTT.

The genes are TRBV19 and TRBJ1-1, with D tentatively TRBD1 (5 bases). Per germline, CDR1 LNHDA and CDR2 SQIVND (reference sequence). The CDR3 has 11 amino acids. V lost 3 bases to trimming and J lost 8 bases, with 7 bases between them. DNA of the CDR3: TGTGCCAGTAGTATTGGGGCAGAAGCTTTCTTT. This translates into CASSIGAEAFF.